This TCR beta chain was identified in a study of response to subunit inactivated influenza vaccine. Comments on this clonotype: Its antigen is as yet unknown.

Using its own MiXCR run on the RT-PCR reads, TCRdb lists one record per CDR3 protein. The data hold 650,000 to 800,000 distinct CDR3 sequences, with 14% observed a single time. Findings of the study overall: After each seasonal influenza vaccination, few new T cells are recruited, the authors suggested.

Sequencing was performed on PBMCs from blood, taken 14 to 15 days before vaccination. The receptor's source is a man over 45 who received an inactivated influenza vaccine.

The CDR3 DNA reads TGCGCCAGCAGCCCAGGACCGGGATTCAACGAGCAGTACTTC. This sequence encodes CASSPGPGFNEQYF. The chain employs TRBV5-1 and TRBJ2-7, with D possibly being TRBD2 (5 bases). The ends were cut back, 4 bases at V and 5 bases at J, with 16 bases in the middle. The CDR3 covers 14 residues. Germline V gives CDR1 SGHRS, CDR2 YFSETQ. The full variable domain, its missing parts supplied by reference TRBV5-1 and TRBJ2-7, is KAGVTQTPRYLIKTRGQQVTLSCSPISGHRSVSWYQQTPGQGLQFLFEYFSETQRNKGNFPGRFSGRQFSNSRSEMNVSTLELGDSALYLCASSPGPGFNEQYFGPGTRLTVT.